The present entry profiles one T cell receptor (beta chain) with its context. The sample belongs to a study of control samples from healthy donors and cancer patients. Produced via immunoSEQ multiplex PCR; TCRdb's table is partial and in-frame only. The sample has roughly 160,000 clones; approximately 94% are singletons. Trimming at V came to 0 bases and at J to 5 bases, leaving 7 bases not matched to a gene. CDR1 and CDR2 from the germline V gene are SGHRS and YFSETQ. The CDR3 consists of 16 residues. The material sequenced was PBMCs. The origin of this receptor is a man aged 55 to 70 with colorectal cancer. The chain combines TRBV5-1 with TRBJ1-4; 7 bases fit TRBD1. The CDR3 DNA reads TGCGCCAGCAGCTTGGCCCCGGGACAGCCCAATGAAAAACTGTTTTTT. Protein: CASSLAPGQPNEKLFF. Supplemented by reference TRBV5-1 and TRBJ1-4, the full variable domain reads KAGVTQTPRYLIKTRGQQVTLSCSPISGHRSVSWYQQTPGQGLQFLFEYFSETQRNKGNFPGRFSGRQFSNSRSEMNVSTLELGDSALYLCASSLAPGQPNEKLFFGSGTQLSVL.